The next 16 T cell receptor beta chains were all read from a single sample in a study of tumor-infiltrating lymphocytes in primary liver carcinoma. With around 500 ng total RNA as template and a constant-region primer, TCR beta cDNA was made. Nested multiplex PCR, run for three rounds with slightly modified ARM-PCR, yielded TCR beta libraries. The first two PCR rounds used TRBV1-TRBV30 forward primers with a C-beta reverse primer, about 10 cycles each. TCRdb itself ran the multiplex PCR reads through MiXCR, one entry per CDR3 protein. The sample holds about 330,000 distinct CDR3 sequences, about 65% seen once. The authors took blood RNA from unsorted whole blood and also extracted germline DNA. Sequenced sample: peripheral blood. The source of these receptors is a man in his forties with primary liver carcinoma and hepatitis B virus infection.

This clonotype was picked up many times. The chain employs TRBV29-1 and TRBJ2-3; tentatively, D is TRBD1 or TRBD2 (6 bases each). Germline V lookup: CDR1 SQVTM, CDR2 ANQGSEA. V gave up 0 bases and J gave up 5 bases, with 18 bases separating them. There are 16 residues in the CDR3. CDR3 protein: CSVEDQFEGGLDTQYF. The DNA of the CDR3 is TGCAGCGTTGAAGATCAGTTCGAGGGGGGATTAGATACGCAGTATTTT.

On this clonotype itself: A single base separates this from a much larger clone, so it may be a read error. The CDR3 region has the DNA TGTGCCAGCAGCCTCAATCCACTAGCCGGCCCCCCGGATACGGAGTATTTT. This encodes CASSLNPLAGPPDTEYF. This chain links TRBV6-2 or TRBV6-3 with TRBJ2-3; D is possibly TRBD2 (6 bases). The CDR3 extends over 17 amino acids. Germline CDR1 reads MNHEY; CDR2 reads SVGEGT.

This chain links TRBV28 with TRBJ2-5; D unresolved. Germline V lookup: CDR1 MDHEN, CDR2 SYDVKM. V was clipped by 6 bases and J by 13 bases, with 21 bases between them. CDR3 length equals 13 residues. In DNA form, the CDR3 reads TGTGCCAGCAGCGTCATCCGCGACATGGGTCGGTACTTC. It codes for CASSVIRDMGRYF.

In its sample, this clonotype was seen many times. This sequence joins TRBV29-1 and TRBJ1-2; no firm D call. The CDR3 has 11 amino acids. Deletions cut 1 base from V and 4 bases from J, with 4 bases between. The germline CDR1 and CDR2 sequences are SQVTM and ANQGSEA. CDR3 nucleotide sequence: TGCAGCGTTGAAGCTAGCTATGGCTACACCTTC. Translated, it gives CSVEASYGYTF.

This clonotype was found many times. The chain links TRBV6-5 to TRBJ2-2; D ambiguous. With 0 bases removed from V and 5 bases from J, the gap between germline ends came to 7 bases. Germline CDR1 is MNHEY and CDR2 is SVGAGI. The CDR3 totals 14 residues. The CDR3 coding sequence is TGTGCCAGCAGTTACTCTGTATTGACCGGGGAGCTGTTTTTT. The encoded protein is CASSYSVLTGELFF.

There are a few counts of this clonotype. The CDR3 end shows no conserved phenylalanine or tryptophan, and so a read error is likely. The genes are TRBV11-2 and TRBJ2-1, with a possible D match to TRBD2 (6 bases). CDR3 length: 17 residues. The V end was cut by 11 bases, the J end by 4 bases, with 27 bases between. Germline loops: CDR1 SGHAT, CDR2 FQNNGV. For the CDR3, the DNA is TGTGCCGACAGCTCCCTCTATAAGAGTAGCGGATACAATGAGCAGTTCTTA. It translates to CADSSLYKSSGYNEQFL.

Points on this clonotype: One end of the junction is discordant with germline, which a read error may explain. CDR3 sequence reads: CVSTLGQGTYEQYF. DNA of the CDR3: TGTGTCAGCACGCTGGGACAGGGGACCTACGAGCAGTATTTC. The V and J genes are TRBV11-2 and TRBJ2-7; 10 bases are a match to TRBD1. The CDR3 is 14 amino acids. Germline lookup yields CDR1 SGHAT and CDR2 FQNNGV.

As concerns this clonotype: A junction end diverges from the germline sequence, so it may reflect a read error. The chain joins TRBV11-2 to TRBJ2-7; D is undetermined. There are 15 residues in the CDR3. Per germline, CDR1 SGHAT and CDR2 FQNNGV. As DNA, the CDR3 is TGTACCAGCAGCTTAGTTTTCGGGCTAACCTACGAGCAGTACTTC. Protein product: CTSSLVFGLTYEQYF.

This clonotype was counted a single time. Sequence at one end of the junction differs from germline and may be a read error. This sequence joins TRBV24-1 and TRBJ1-1; possibly TRBD1 for D (6 bases). This CDR3 contains 17 residues. Germline CDR1 KGHDR, CDR2 SFDVKD. The CDR3 region is CATSDSGTGTPFTEAFF. The DNA for the CDR3 is TGTGCCACCAGCGATTCCGGTACAGGGACCCCATTCACTGAAGCTTTCTTT.

The rearrangement joins TRBV13 to TRBJ2-7; 13 nucleotides agree with TRBD2. The CDR3 runs to 17 residues. Germline-derived CDR1 and CDR2 are PRHDT and FYEKMQ (reference sequence). Trimming at V came to 0 bases and at J to 4 bases, leaving 6 bases not matched to a gene. This CDR3 is CASSLGLGLAGIYEQYF. In nucleotides, the CDR3 is TGTGCCAGCAGCTTAGGCCTGGGACTAGCGGGGATTTACGAGCAGTACTTC.

Notes on this clonotype: This may be a read error: a much more frequent sequence differs by one nucleotide. The V call is TRBV4-3, the J call TRBJ2-2; no clear D. CDR3 size: 14 residues. V lost 5 bases and J lost 7, with 14 bases in between. CDR1 is LGHNA and CDR2 is YSLEER in the germline V gene. DNA for the CDR3: TGCGCCAGCAGCGTAGTACGTATAGGCGGGGAGCTGTTTTTT. It yields the protein CASSVVRIGGELFF.

This chain connects TRBV5-5 to TRBJ1-2; no firm D call. The germline CDR1 and CDR2 sequences are SGHKS and YYEKEE (reference sequence). Trimming removed 0 bases from V and 0 bases from J, with 9 bases in between. This CDR3 is 15 amino acids long. CDR3 amino acids: CASSLGRSPNYGYTF. CDR3 coding DNA: TGTGCCAGCAGCTTGGGGCGGTCTCCTAACTATGGCTACACCTTC.

A remark on this clonotype: A read error may explain this, as a much larger clone is one base away. V usage is TRBV6-6 and J usage is TRBJ2-1; 11 nucleotides agree with TRBD1. The CDR3 runs 16 residues. CDR1 is MNHNY, CDR2 SVGAGI, per germline (reference sequence). Here the CDR3 DNA reads TGTGCCAGCAGCAGGGGACAGGGGGTAGTCTACAATGAGCACTTCTTC. This translates into CASSRGQGVVYNEHFF.

The CDR3 region is CASSLFAGLNEKLFF. For the CDR3, the DNA is TGCGCCAGCAGCCTCTTTGCGGGCCTTAATGAAAAACTGTTTTTT. The chain uses TRBV5-1 and TRBJ1-4; unclear D gene. The V end was cut by 4 bases, the J end by 4 bases, with 14 bases between. CDR1 is SGHRS and CDR2 is YFSETQ in the germline V gene. The CDR3 covers 15 residues. The full variable domain, completed using reference TRBV5-1 and TRBJ1-4, is KAGVTQTPRYLIKTRGQQVTLSCSPISGHRSVSWYQQTPGQGLQFLFEYFSETQRNKGNFPGRFSGRQFSNSRSEMNVSTLELGDSALYLCASSLFAGLNEKLFFGSGTQLSVL.

The chain carries TRBV6-1 and TRBJ1-1; 9 positions agree with TRBD1. CDR1 and CDR2 from the germline V gene are MNHNS and SASEGT. This CDR3 comprises 13 residues. CDR3 sequence: CAGRGQGYTEAFF. DNA for the CDR3: TGTGCTGGCAGGGGACAGGGTTACACTGAAGCTTTCTTT.

For the CDR3, the DNA is TGTGCCAGCAGCTTGGGCAGTTCCTCCTTCGAACAGTACTTC. It translates to CASSLGSSSFEQYF. The rearrangement uses TRBV11-1 and TRBJ2-7, with D uncertain. This CDR3 region has 14 residues. From germline, CDR1 is SGHAT and CDR2 FQDESV (reference sequence). Trimming stripped 3 bases from V and 10 bases from J, with 19 bases between.